This TCR beta chain was retrieved from a study of human CD8 memory T cell subsets. Enriched by negative magnetic separation, total CD8+ T cells were obtained. Duplicate approximately 150,000-cell vials of sorted CD8+ T cells per subset supplied the RNA. By frequency, this clonotype registers medium-sized. Its antigen is still unknown. Researchers made TCR beta libraries via UMI-labeled 5' RACE. Original processing notes: Across the sequenced material, each individual TCR beta library was found to contain somewhere between about 3,000 and 18,000 functional CDR3 beta clonotypes. One entry per CDR3 protein, without DNA, is what TCRdb gives after re-calling the 5' RACE reads. Here the V and J calls rest on TCRdb's processing, not on the authors' analysis. The table lists several thousand distinct CDR3 sequences. The CDR3 consists of 19 residues. Germline loops: CDR1 DFQATT, CDR2 SNEGSKA (reference sequence).

Notes on the study in general: Higher diversity in stem-like memory T cells than in precursor exhausted T cells was suggested by Chao1 estimates.

This rearrangement joins TRBV20-1 to TRBJ2-1; no DNA is available, so the TRBD2 call from TCRdb remains unchecked. This receptor was identified in a human donor in good health. Material for sequencing was CD8+ T cells from PBMCs. The CDR3 region is CSARDLFPSGRSSYNEQFF.